This T cell receptor beta chain was recorded in a study of blood T cell repertoires in COVID-19. Germline values: CDR1 MNHEY, CDR2 SMNVEV (reference sequence). Trimming stripped 10 bases from V and 3 bases from J, with 16 bases between. The CDR3 is 14 amino acids. Study processing details: Reference gene primer amplification yielded estimated nucleated cell counts. This table comes from immunoSEQ multiplex PCR, and its TCRdb copy is limited to in-frame clones, with some not included. V, J and clone size are those of that table, while D and trimming were read from the DNA. The sample has tens of thousands of clones; around 90% are singletons.

The rearrangement uses TRBV27 and TRBJ2-1; D uncertain. Material for sequencing was peripheral blood. This receptor was identified in a man aged 45-65 years with active COVID-19. The CDR3 bases are TGTGCCACCTCTCTTACAGATTTCTACAATGAGCAGTTCTTC. Translating it yields CATSLTDFYNEQFF.